The next 8 T cell receptor beta chains were all read from a single sample in a study of a mutant IDH1 vaccine in newly diagnosed glioma. The data were produced by immunoSEQ multiplex PCR, yet TCRdb's version contains in-frame clones alone and is incomplete. The sample lists some 87,000 clones; around 80% were seen once. Time point in this sample: baseline, week 1 (first vaccination visit). The treatment denotes: pre-vaccination baseline after standard-of-care therapy. This material consisted of PBMCs, taken from a glioma patient treated with radiotherapy, temozolomide or both. All receptors come from a man aged 35 to 55 with glioma.

The chain recombines TRBV30 with TRBJ2-7; 9 bases are shared with TRBD2. Germline loops: CDR1 GTSNPN, CDR2 SVGIG (reference sequence). The V and J ends lost 1 base and 0 bases, in that order; junction bases with no gene match: 4. The CDR3 consists of 15 residues. The CDR3 coding sequence is TGTGCCTGGAGTGGTAGCGGGAGAAGCTCCTACGAGCAGTACTTC. As protein: CAWSGSGRSSYEQYF.

This rearrangement joins TRBV7-2 to TRBJ2-5, with TRBD2 identical over 13 bases. In germline, CDR1 is SGHTA, CDR2 FQGNSA. The CDR3 loop spans 16 amino acids. V shed 2 bases and J 4 bases; nucleotides not matched to a gene: 4. The CDR3 sequence: CASSLPRTSGRETQYF. CDR3 sequence (DNA): TGTGCCAGCAGCTTACCCCGGACTAGCGGGAGAGAGACCCAGTACTTC.

The CDR3 nucleotides are TGTGCCAGCAGTCGAGCCGCCTGGGGACAGGGGATAGAGACCCAGTACTTC. Its translation is CASSRAAWGQGIETQYF. The V call is TRBV27, the J call TRBJ2-5; 10 bases align to TRBD1. This CDR3 region has 17 residues. Germline lookup yields CDR1 MNHEY and CDR2 SMNVEV (reference sequence). Trimming took 5 bases from V and 4 from J; bases not matched to a gene: 13.

This chain's CDR3 is CASSPREGAYEQYF. The CDR3 DNA follows: TGTGCCAGCAGCCCCCGGGAAGGGGCCTACGAGCAGTACTTC. J is TRBJ2-7 and V is TRBV11-2; D assignment may be TRBD1 or TRBD2 (5 bases each). CDR3 size: 14 residues. Per the germline V gene, CDR1 is SGHAT and CDR2 is FQNNGV. Trimming stripped 5 bases from V and 2 bases from J, with 13 bases between.

The V and J genes are TRBV2 and TRBJ2-4; TRBD1 matches at 7 bases. The CDR3 spans 18 residues. V dropped 0 bases and J dropped 1; count of bases not matched to a gene: 9. Germline V lookup: CDR1 SNHLY, CDR2 FYNNEI. CDR3 coding DNA: TGTGCCAGCAGTGAAGCGTGGAGAGGGACAGCGGCCAAAAACATTCAGTACTTC. Amino acid sequence: CASSEAWRGTAAKNIQYF.

The chain couples TRBV21-1 to TRBJ2-2; the D call TRBD1 from the table was never checked on the DNA. TRBV21-1 is deemed a pseudogene. The CDR3 length is 15 residues. Here the CDR3 reads CASTTTGGSGGELFF. DNA of the CDR3: TGTGCCAGCACCACTACAGGGGGCAGCGGCGGGGAGCTGTTTTTT.

The V call is TRBV12-2, the J call TRBJ1-5; TRBD1 is the table's D call, not checked against the DNA. TRBV12-2 is a pseudogene segment. The CDR3 totals 19 residues. The CDR3 loop reads CASRLGERGQGYSNQPQHF. DNA of the CDR3: TGTGCAAGTCGCTTAGGAGAACGGGGACAGGGTTATAGCAATCAGCCCCAGCATTTT.

The V call is TRBV15, the J call TRBJ1-5, with unresolved D. This CDR3 is 15 amino acids long. Trimming left V 3 bases short and J 3 bases short, with 12 bases between. CDR1 is LNHNV, CDR2 YYDKDF, per germline (reference sequence). This CDR3 reads CATSSRGDYNQPQHF. The CDR3 DNA is TGTGCCACCAGCAGTCGCGGGGATTACAATCAGCCCCAGCATTTT.